This T cell receptor (beta chain) is drawn from a study of blood T cell repertoires in COVID-19. Study-wide background: COVID-19 samples, acute and convalescent, were from the United States, Italy and Spain.

This clone was counted a single time. The method was immunoSEQ multiplex PCR; TCRdb's version includes in-frame clones alone and lacks a portion of them. This sample has 200,000 to 250,000 clones, with around four fifths found just once. V was clipped by 6 bases and J by 2 bases, with 9 bases between them. Looked up from germline, CDR1 is MDHEN and CDR2 is SYDVKM. The CDR3 runs to 13 residues. The rearrangement uses TRBV28 and TRBJ2-3; maybe TRBD2 (6 bases). Specimen: peripheral blood. This receptor was identified in a man aged 45-65 years with active or convalescent COVID-19. CDR3 residues: CASRRGNTDTQYF. The CDR3 DNA sequence: TGTGCCAGCAGACGGGGGAACACAGATACGCAGTATTTT.